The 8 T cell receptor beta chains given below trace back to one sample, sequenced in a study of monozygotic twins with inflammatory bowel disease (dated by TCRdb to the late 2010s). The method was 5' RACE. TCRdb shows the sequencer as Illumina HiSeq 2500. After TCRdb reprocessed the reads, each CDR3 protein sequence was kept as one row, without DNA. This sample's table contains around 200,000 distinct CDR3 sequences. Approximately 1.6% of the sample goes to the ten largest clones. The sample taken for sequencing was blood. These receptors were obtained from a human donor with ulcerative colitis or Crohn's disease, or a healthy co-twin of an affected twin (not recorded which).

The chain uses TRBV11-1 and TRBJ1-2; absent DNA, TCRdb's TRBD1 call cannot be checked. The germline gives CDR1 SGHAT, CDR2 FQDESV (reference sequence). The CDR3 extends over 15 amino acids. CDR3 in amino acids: CASSPRTDNNYGYTF.

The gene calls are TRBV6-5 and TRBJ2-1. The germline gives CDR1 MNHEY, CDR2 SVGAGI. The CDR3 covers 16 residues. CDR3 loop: CASSARETSGRNEQFF.

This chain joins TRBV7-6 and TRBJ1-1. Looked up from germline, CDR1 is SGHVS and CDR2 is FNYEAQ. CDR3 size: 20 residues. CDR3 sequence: CASSLGSGGGLYPMNTEAFF.

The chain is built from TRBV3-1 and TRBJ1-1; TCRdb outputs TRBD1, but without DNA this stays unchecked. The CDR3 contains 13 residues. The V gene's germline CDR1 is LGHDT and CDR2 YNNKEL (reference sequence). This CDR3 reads CASSLLGGDEAFF.

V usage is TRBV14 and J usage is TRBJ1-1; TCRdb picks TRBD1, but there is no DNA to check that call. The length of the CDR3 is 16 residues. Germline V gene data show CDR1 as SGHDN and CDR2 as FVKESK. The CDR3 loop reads CASSQEWWAGGTEAFF.

The CDR3 reads CASSRTGNEKLFF. This chain uses TRBV5-1 with TRBJ1-4. CDR3 length: 13 amino acids. CDR1 is SGHRS and CDR2 is YFSETQ in the germline V gene. The full variable domain, completed using reference TRBV5-1 and TRBJ1-4, is KAGVTQTPRYLIKTRGQQVTLSCSPISGHRSVSWYQQTPGQGLQFLFEYFSETQRNKGNFPGRFSGRQFSNSRSEMNVSTLELGDSALYLCASSRTGNEKLFFGSGTQLSVL.

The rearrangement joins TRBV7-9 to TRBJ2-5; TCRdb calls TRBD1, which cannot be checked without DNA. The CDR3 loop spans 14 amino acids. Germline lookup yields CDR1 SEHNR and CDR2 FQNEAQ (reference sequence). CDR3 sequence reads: CASSSRTGAETQYF.

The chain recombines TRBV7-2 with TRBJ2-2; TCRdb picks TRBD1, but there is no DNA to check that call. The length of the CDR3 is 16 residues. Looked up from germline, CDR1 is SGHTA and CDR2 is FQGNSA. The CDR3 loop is CASSFSRGPYTGELFF.